A selection of T cell receptor beta chains follows, all from one sample in a study of human T cells and chemical hapten exposure. TCRdb processed the RACE reads anew with MiXCR; each CDR3 protein has one entry. The repertoire includes approximately 100,000 distinct CDR3 sequences, 8% to 10% of them detected once, and less than 4.5% sits in the top ten. Specimen: whole blood, collected in connection with sensitization to the hapten diphenylcyclopropenone (DPC). The receptors originated from a woman aged 40 to 49 with alopecia areata. Some clones in this sample may be carry-over from other donors' samples. Both conserved end residues are part of each CDR3. Fields, in order: V gene, D gene, clone size, J gene, CDR3 protein, CDR3 DNA. D genes are given only for firm matches. For some rows the clone size is stated as once, few or many, or as a class when expanded; others skip it.

v_call: TRBV7-6; d_call: .; clone_size: many; j_call: TRBJ1-2; cdr3_aa: CASSLASQGTYGYTF; cdr3_nt: TGTGCCAGCAGCTTAGCGAGCCAGGGAACCTATGGCTACACCTTC
v_call: TRBV10-3; d_call: TRBD1; clone_size: many; j_call: TRBJ2-7; cdr3_aa: CAISDRERTGIHEQYF; cdr3_nt: TGTGCCATCAGTGACCGCGAAAGGACAGGGATACACGAGCAGTACTTC
v_call: TRBV21-1; d_call: .; clone_size: many; j_call: TRBJ1-5; cdr3_aa: CASSKYLGRLYSNQPQHF; cdr3_nt: TGTGCCAGCAGCAAATATTTAGGGCGGTTATATAGCAATCAGCCCCAGCATTTT
v_call: TRBV2; d_call: .; clone_size: many; j_call: TRBJ2-1; cdr3_aa: CASSDLGLEDEQFF; cdr3_nt: TGTGCCAGCAGTGACTTAGGTCTAGAGGATGAGCAGTTCTTC
v_call: TRBV19; d_call: .; clone_size: few; j_call: TRBJ1-5; cdr3_aa: CASQSGNRRNQPQHF; cdr3_nt: TGTGCCAGCCAATCAGGAAACCGTCGCAATCAGCCCCAGCATTTT
v_call: TRBV2; d_call: .; clone_size: many; j_call: TRBJ1-5; cdr3_aa: CASSVEGPQPQHF; cdr3_nt: TGTGCCAGCAGTGTGGAGGGACCTCAGCCCCAGCATTTT
v_call: TRBV4-1; d_call: TRBD2; clone_size: many; j_call: TRBJ2-3; cdr3_aa: CASSQGLAGGPRSTDTQYF; cdr3_nt: TGCGCCAGCAGCCAAGGACTAGCGGGGGGGCCGAGGAGCACAGATACGCAGTATTTT
v_call: TRBV6-1; d_call: .; clone_size: many; j_call: TRBJ1-1; cdr3_aa: CASSVDRTNTEAFF; cdr3_nt: TGTGCCAGCAGTGTTGACAGGACAAACACTGAAGCTTTCTTT
v_call: TRBV5-1; d_call: TRBD2; clone_size: few; j_call: TRBJ2-1; cdr3_aa: CASSSRTSGGADNEQFF; cdr3_nt: TGCGCCAGCAGCTCCCGGACTAGCGGGGGGGCCGACAATGAGCAGTTCTTC
v_call: TRBV9; d_call: TRBD2; clone_size: .; j_call: TRBJ2-7; cdr3_aa: CASSAGGDPTYEQYF; cdr3_nt: TGTGCCAGCAGCGCCGGGGGGGACCCAACCTACGAGCAGTACTTC
v_call: TRBV9; d_call: .; clone_size: .; j_call: TRBJ1-3; cdr3_aa: CASSVEAESSGNTIYF; cdr3_nt: TGTGCCAGCAGCGTAGAGGCGGAGAGCTCTGGAAACACCATATATTTT
v_call: TRBV11-2; d_call: TRBD1; clone_size: many; j_call: TRBJ1-5; cdr3_aa: CASSPQGGLSQPQHF; cdr3_nt: TGTGCCAGCAGCCCACAGGGGGGGCTCAGTCAGCCCCAGCATTTT
v_call: TRBV12-3/TRBV12-4; d_call: TRBD1; clone_size: many; j_call: TRBJ2-7; cdr3_aa: CASSFVGQGAYEQYF; cdr3_nt: TGTGCCAGCAGTTTCGTAGGACAGGGGGCATACGAGCAGTACTTC
v_call: TRBV30; d_call: TRBD1; clone_size: many; j_call: TRBJ1-1; cdr3_aa: CARTPGGSGTEAFF; cdr3_nt: TGTGCCCGGACTCCAGGGGGCTCGGGCACTGAAGCTTTCTTT
v_call: TRBV24-1; d_call: TRBD1; clone_size: .; j_call: TRBJ1-5; cdr3_aa: CATSDTSDRGGNQPQHF; cdr3_nt: TGTGCCACCAGTGATACCTCAGACAGGGGAGGGAATCAGCCCCAGCATTTT
v_call: TRBV21-1; d_call: .; clone_size: many; j_call: TRBJ2-5; cdr3_aa: CASSWTGTQETQYF; cdr3_nt: TGTGCCAGCAGCTGGACAGGGACCCAAGAGACCCAGTACTTC
v_call: TRBV9; d_call: .; clone_size: few; j_call: TRBJ1-2; cdr3_aa: CASSPDLLRSGYTF; cdr3_nt: TGTGCCAGCAGCCCGGACCTTCTCCGTAGCGGCTACACCTTC
v_call: TRBV5-5; d_call: .; clone_size: many; j_call: TRBJ1-2; cdr3_aa: CASSLEWANYGYTF; cdr3_nt: TGTGCCAGCAGCTTGGAATGGGCTAACTATGGCTACACCTTC
v_call: TRBV10-3; d_call: .; clone_size: many; j_call: TRBJ2-7; cdr3_aa: CAISEKPPTSEQYF; cdr3_nt: TGTGCCATCAGTGAGAAACCCCCGACGTCCGAGCAGTACTTC
v_call: TRBV7-2; d_call: .; clone_size: few; j_call: TRBJ1-5; cdr3_aa: CASSLQDGQPQHF; cdr3_nt: TGTGCCAGCAGCTTACAGGATGGTCAGCCCCAGCATTTT
v_call: TRBV30; d_call: .; clone_size: few; j_call: TRBJ1-1; cdr3_aa: CAWSGRMNTEAFF; cdr3_nt: TGTGCCTGGAGTGGACGTATGAACACTGAAGCTTTCTTT
v_call: TRBV2; d_call: .; clone_size: .; j_call: TRBJ2-3; cdr3_aa: CASRRNTDTQYF; cdr3_nt: TGTGCCAGCAGGCGCAACACAGATACGCAGTATTTT
v_call: TRBV7-8; d_call: TRBD2; clone_size: .; j_call: TRBJ2-3; cdr3_aa: CASSPRGGAVSSTDTQYF; cdr3_nt: TGTGCCAGCAGCCCTCGGGGGGGAGCTGTCTCTAGCACAGATACGCAGTATTTT
v_call: TRBV10-3; d_call: TRBD1; clone_size: many; j_call: TRBJ1-1; cdr3_aa: CAISGQFESEAFF; cdr3_nt: TGTGCCATCTCGGGACAGTTCGAATCTGAAGCTTTCTTT
v_call: TRBV11-2; d_call: .; clone_size: .; j_call: TRBJ2-3; cdr3_aa: CASRQEGDTQYF; cdr3_nt: TGTGCCAGCCGTCAGGAAGGTGATACGCAGTATTTT
v_call: TRBV7-6; d_call: TRBD1; clone_size: many; j_call: TRBJ2-6; cdr3_aa: CASSLFTRQGAGANVLTF; cdr3_nt: TGTGCCAGCAGCTTATTTACCCGACAGGGAGCTGGGGCCAACGTCCTGACTTTC
v_call: TRBV27; d_call: .; clone_size: many; j_call: TRBJ2-2; cdr3_aa: CASSLVNTGELFF; cdr3_nt: TGTGCCAGCAGTTTAGTGAACACCGGGGAGCTGTTTTTT
v_call: TRBV6-2/TRBV6-3; d_call: .; clone_size: many; j_call: TRBJ2-3; cdr3_aa: CASTEGRTDTQYF; cdr3_nt: TGTGCCAGCACCGAAGGACGCACAGATACGCAGTATTTT
v_call: TRBV7-9; d_call: .; clone_size: .; j_call: TRBJ2-7; cdr3_aa: CASSPPGRGGSYEQYF; cdr3_nt: TGTGCCAGCAGTCCCCCGGGCAGGGGAGGATCCTACGAGCAGTACTTC
v_call: TRBV28; d_call: .; clone_size: .; j_call: TRBJ2-3; cdr3_aa: CASSLSGSQYF; cdr3_nt: TGTGCCAGCAGTTTATCAGGGTCGCAGTATTTT
v_call: TRBV6-6; d_call: .; clone_size: .; j_call: TRBJ1-1; cdr3_aa: CASSTFGGRLTEAFF; cdr3_nt: TGTGCCAGCAGTACGTTCGGGGGGCGCTTAACTGAAGCTTTCTTT
v_call: TRBV9; d_call: TRBD2; clone_size: few; j_call: TRBJ2-1; cdr3_aa: CASSTHLPGLAGLYNEQFF; cdr3_nt: TGTGCCAGCAGCACGCACCTTCCGGGACTAGCGGGGCTGTACAATGAGCAGTTCTTC
v_call: TRBV24-1; d_call: .; clone_size: many; j_call: TRBJ2-5; cdr3_aa: CATSDPNQETQYF; cdr3_nt: TGTGCCACCAGTGACCCGAATCAAGAGACCCAGTACTTC
v_call: TRBV7-9; d_call: .; clone_size: few; j_call: TRBJ1-5; cdr3_aa: CASTIGSNQPQHF; cdr3_nt: TGTGCCAGCACCATAGGGAGCAATCAGCCCCAGCATTTT
v_call: TRBV2; d_call: .; clone_size: few; j_call: TRBJ2-1; cdr3_aa: CASSEGYYNEQFF; cdr3_nt: TGTGCCAGCAGTGAAGGTTACTACAATGAGCAGTTCTTC
v_call: TRBV19; d_call: .; clone_size: many; j_call: TRBJ1-5; cdr3_aa: CASSRAQPFDNQPQHF; cdr3_nt: TGTGCCAGTAGTAGGGCGCAGCCCTTTGACAATCAGCCCCAGCATTTT
v_call: TRBV12-3/TRBV12-4; d_call: .; clone_size: .; j_call: TRBJ2-4; cdr3_aa: CASSFENIQYF; cdr3_nt: TGTGCCAGCAGTTTCGAAAACATTCAGTACTTC
v_call: TRBV9; d_call: TRBD1; clone_size: many; j_call: TRBJ1-3; cdr3_aa: CASSVNQGVGNTIYF; cdr3_nt: TGTGCCAGCAGCGTAAATCAGGGGGTGGGAAACACCATATATTTT
v_call: TRBV4-3; d_call: .; clone_size: many; j_call: TRBJ2-7; cdr3_aa: CASSQEAAGQGSNWRYEQYF; cdr3_nt: TGCGCCAGCAGCCAAGAGGCAGCCGGGCAGGGATCGAATTGGCGGTACGAGCAGTACTTC
v_call: TRBV29-1; d_call: .; clone_size: many; j_call: TRBJ1-4; cdr3_aa: CSVAGDEKLFF; cdr3_nt: TGCAGCGTTGCGGGCGACGAAAAACTGTTTTTT
v_call: TRBV4-1; d_call: .; clone_size: many; j_call: TRBJ2-2; cdr3_aa: CASSPQPQGTGELFF; cdr3_nt: TGCGCCAGCAGCCCCCAGCCCCAAGGCACCGGGGAGCTGTTTTTT
v_call: TRBV6-2/TRBV6-3; d_call: TRBD1; clone_size: .; j_call: TRBJ1-5; cdr3_aa: CASSFSRDRESMTQHF; cdr3_nt: TGTGCCAGCAGTTTCAGTCGTGACAGGGAGTCTATGACCCAGCATTTT
v_call: TRBV20-1; d_call: .; clone_size: many; j_call: TRBJ2-7; cdr3_aa: CSARDYLSRPGSYEQYF; cdr3_nt: TGCAGTGCTAGAGACTACCTCTCGCGCCCGGGGTCCTACGAGCAGTACTTC
v_call: TRBV18; d_call: .; clone_size: few; j_call: TRBJ2-7; cdr3_aa: CASSPQSSGDLREQYF; cdr3_nt: TGTGCCAGCTCACCACAGTCGTCAGGAGACCTACGGGAGCAGTACTTC
v_call: TRBV7-2; d_call: TRBD1; clone_size: many; j_call: TRBJ1-1; cdr3_aa: CASSQPYRGTEAFF; cdr3_nt: TGTGCCAGCAGCCAACCTTACAGGGGAACTGAAGCTTTCTTT